This TCR beta chain appears in the sequencing data of a study of PD-L1 blockade in urothelial cancer. Time point in this sample: pretreatment peripheral blood. Germline V gene data show CDR1 as SGHDN and CDR2 as FVKESK. Between the trimmed V and J ends, which lost 2 bases and 5 bases, there was a span of 21 bases. The CDR3 loop spans 17 amino acids. Profiled with immunoSEQ multiplex PCR; TCRdb holds only in-frame clones, not every one. The table shows tens of thousands of clones, with around 83% occurring only once. The genes are TRBV14 and TRBJ2-5; TRBD1 is a possible D gene (7 bases). This sample comprised PBMCs, obtained around atezolizumab (anti-PD-L1) treatment. This TCR was recovered from a woman in her seventies with urothelial cancer. CDR3 protein: CASSQPGSTGAGETQYF. Here the CDR3 DNA reads TGTGCCAGCAGCCAACCCGGGAGCACAGGGGCTGGGGAGACCCAGTACTTC.